This record covers a single T cell receptor beta chain. The sample comes from a study of cytotoxic CD8 clonotypes in ibrutinib-treated CLL. Assay: immunoSEQ multiplex PCR; the TCRdb copy retains only in-frame clones and omits some. The profile shows roughly 28,000 clones, roughly 60% of them singletons. This sample comprised PBMCs, obtained before ibrutinib treatment. The clonotype was recovered from a human donor with chronic lymphocytic leukemia.

CDR3 amino acids: CASSYRGTLNEQFF. CDR3 nucleotides: TGTGCCAGCTCCTACAGGGGAACCCTTAATGAGCAGTTCTTC. The chain joins TRBV6-5 to TRBJ2-1, with 7 bases aligning to TRBD1. Germline values: CDR1 MNHEY, CDR2 SVGAGI. There are 14 residues in the CDR3. With 8 bases clipped from V and 7 bases from J, the junction kept 11 bases outside the gene matches.